The clone carrying this T cell receptor beta chain was observed at least ten times. Its antigen is unidentified. The germline V gene has CDR1 MNHEY and CDR2 SMNVEV (reference sequence). With 9 bases clipped from V and 2 bases from J, the junction kept 13 bases outside the gene matches. This CDR3 is 17 amino acids long. This record comes from a study of early T cells in non-severe SARS-CoV-2 infection. Study summary: Chains stayed unpaired after sequencing of bulk RNA from unsorted whole blood. Study-level points and caveats: Using VDJdb, the matching emphasized anti-spike CD8 responses while missing private and CD4 specificities.

Unique molecular identifiers were affixed to single, distinct cDNA molecules. In TCRdb, the 5' RACE reads were re-called with MiXCR into one record per CDR3 protein. The profile covers 68,000 or so distinct CDR3 sequences, with 10% to 15% appearing a single time and approximately 4.6% taken by the ten largest. Sequenced input: whole blood. This sequence was found in an adult who was a healthcare worker with PCR-confirmed SARS-CoV-2 infection or an uninfected control (not recorded which). The rearrangement links TRBV27 to TRBJ1-5, with 10 positions matching TRBD1. This chain's CDR3 is CARPRGQGPVRNQPQHF. Written as DNA, the CDR3 is TGTGCCAGACCCCGGGGACAGGGGCCTGTGCGCAATCAGCCCCAGCATTTT.